The clone carrying this T cell receptor beta chain came up once. This CDR3 region has 16 residues. Trimming stripped 3 bases from V and 3 bases from J, with 17 bases between. Looked up from germline, CDR1 is MNHNS and CDR2 is SASEGT. The entry originates in a study of blood T cell repertoires in COVID-19. Overall study context: PBMCs, B-cell-depleted T cells, or T cells were the source of the cDNA or gDNA that made up the material.

TCRdb keeps only in-frame clones here, not all; method: immunoSEQ multiplex PCR. The sample records around 150,000 clones, around 91% being singletons. The origin of this receptor is a woman aged 55-69 years with active COVID-19. Material for sequencing was peripheral blood. The chain employs TRBV6-1 and TRBJ1-2, with a tentative D call TRBD1 (5 bases). The CDR3 loop is CASSEAGLQGDYGYTF. The DNA of the CDR3 is TGTGCCAGCAGTGAGGCAGGCCTACAAGGGGACTATGGCTACACCTTC.